Below, 7 T cell receptor beta chains from the same sample are listed, as sequenced in a study of T cell repertoires in cytomegalovirus infection. TCRdb reprocessed the reads with MiXCR, giving one entry per CDR3 protein. The sample has 200,000 to 300,000 distinct CDR3 sequences; roughly 9.1% are singletons. The sequencing sample was made of PBMCs. The receptors were gathered from a human donor in good health (CMV status not recorded). Some clones in this sample may be carry-over from other donors' samples.

This clonotype was seen more than once but under ten times. The V call is TRBV20-1, the J call TRBJ2-7, with D perhaps matching TRBD1 or TRBD2 (5 bases each). V lost 3 bases and J lost 2, with 11 bases in between. Germline CDR1 is DFQATT and CDR2 is SNEGSKA (reference sequence). The CDR3 sequence is 13 residues long. DNA for the CDR3: TGCAGTGCTAGGGGGACGGCAGCCTACGAGCAGTACTTC. It yields the protein CSARGTAAYEQYF.

This clonotype came up many times. This chain joins TRBV27 and TRBJ2-5; tentative D call: TRBD2 (7 bases). The germline CDR1 and CDR2 sequences are MNHEY and SMNVEV (reference sequence). Trimming shortened V by 0 bases and J by 1 base, and 15 bases separated the two germline ends. The CDR3 covers 17 residues. The CDR3 is CASSLSGGRTRQETQYF. In nucleotides, the CDR3 is TGTGCCAGCAGTTTATCGGGGGGGCGGACTCGCCAAGAGACCCAGTACTTC.

This clonotype showed up many times. The gene calls are TRBV5-6 and TRBJ2-1; 9 bases are shared with TRBD1. Germline V gene sequence: CDR1 SGHDT, CDR2 YYEEEE. This CDR3 is built from 13 residues. Trimming at V came to 4 bases and at J to 6 bases, leaving 2 bases not matched to a gene. The CDR3 DNA is TGTGCCAGCAGCAGGACAGGGGTCAATGAGCAGTTCTTC. It translates to CASSRTGVNEQFF.

Many counts were recorded for this clonotype. The chain uses TRBV7-2 and TRBJ2-4; D might be TRBD1 (6 bases). The length of the CDR3 is 14 residues. With 2 bases removed from V and 3 bases from J, the gap between germline ends came to 8 bases. Germline lookup yields CDR1 SGHTA and CDR2 FQGNSA. The CDR3: CASSLNRVKNIQYF. CDR3 coding DNA: TGTGCCAGCAGCTTAAACAGGGTCAAAAACATTCAGTACTTC.

Only a few counts were recorded for this clonotype. The chain employs TRBV6-1 and TRBJ1-1; TRBD1 is a possible D gene (5 bases). Germline CDR1 MNHNS, CDR2 SASEGT. CDR3 size: 13 residues. With 11 bases removed from V and 0 bases from J, the gap between germline ends came to 13 bases. The CDR3 protein is CAGRGGMNTEAFF. CDR3 nucleotide sequence: TGTGCCGGTCGGGGCGGTATGAACACTGAAGCTTTCTTT.

This clonotype was observed many times. The CDR3: CASSGGRGADTQYF. CDR3 nucleotide sequence: TGTGCCAGCAGCGGGGGGCGGGGGGCAGATACGCAGTATTTT. The chain couples TRBV7-3 to TRBJ2-3, with TRBD2 matching over 8 bases. CDR1 and CDR2 from the germline V gene are SGHTA and FQGTGA. After removal of 5 bases from V and 4 bases from J, the junction contained 5 bases not matched to a gene. The CDR3 is 14 residues long.

This clonotype showed up just a few times. V gene TRBV6-8 combines with J gene TRBJ2-5; D gene uncertain. The CDR3 spans 14 residues. From germline, CDR1 is MNHGY and CDR2 SAAAGT. V lost 6 bases, J lost 0 bases, and 11 bases lay in between. CDR3 DNA: TGTGCCAGCAGCCCCGGCCCGAACCAAGAGACCCAGTACTTC. Protein: CASSPGPNQETQYF.